This TCR beta chain was obtained from a study of response to subunit inactivated influenza vaccine. MiXCR, applied by TCRdb to the RT-PCR reads, yields one record per CDR3 protein. Of about half a million distinct CDR3 sequences detected, approximately 11% appear once; the ten largest clones hold approximately 12%. Germline-derived CDR1 and CDR2 are LNHDA and SQIVND (reference sequence). This CDR3 region has 15 residues. The ends were cut back, 5 bases at V and 4 bases at J, with 18 bases in the middle. As to this clonotype: The antigen remains undetermined.

Study conclusions and caveats: Few additional T cells are recruited per seasonal influenza vaccination, authors suggested.

This receptor was identified in a middle-aged man who received an inactivated influenza vaccine. The chain employs TRBV19 and TRBJ2-7; a weak D match, TRBD1 (7 bases). The sequences come from PBMCs from blood, collected roughly 48 days after vaccination. DNA of the CDR3: TGTGCCAGTAGTTTCTCCCACAGGGGAGGATACGAGCAGTACTTC. This gives the protein CASSFSHRGGYEQYF. Combining the CDR3 with reference TRBV19 and TRBJ2-7 gives the whole variable domain DGGITQSPKYLFRKEGQNVTLSCEQNLNHDAMYWYRQDPGQGLRLIYYSQIVNDFQKGDIAEGYSVSREKKESFPLTVTSAQKNPTAFYLCASSFSHRGGYEQYFGPGTRLTVT.